These 21 T cell receptor beta chains share one sample of origin, sequenced in a study of blood T cells in healthy people across ages. Primers used in a second PCR of about 7 to 12 cycles were a sample-barcoded 5' primer and a J-beta primer mix. MiXCR was run by TCRdb on the 5' RACE reads, yielding one entry per CDR3 protein. The profile covers some 1.6 million distinct CDR3 sequences, with about 31% appearing a single time and approximately 10% taken by the ten largest. Sequenced material: blood. The receptors were sampled from a woman aged 25-40 years in good health.

This clonotype was seen a handful of times. The chain has TRBV20-1 and TRBJ1-2; D not certain. V was clipped by 6 bases and J by 8 bases, with 13 bases between them. Germline V lookup: CDR1 DFQATT, CDR2 SNEGSKA (reference sequence). The CDR3 extends over 11 amino acids. This CDR3 reads CSASEKGGYTF. The CDR3 DNA sequence: TGCAGTGCATCTGAGAAGGGCGGCTACACCTTC.

The chain recombines TRBV20-1 with TRBJ1-6, with D unclear. The CDR3 is 14 residues long. The germline V gene encodes CDR1 DFQATT and CDR2 SNEGSKA (reference sequence). Deletions cut 2 bases from V and 10 bases from J, with 15 bases between. The CDR3 here is CSARPDGGNSPLHF. The CDR3 DNA reads as TGCAGTGCTAGACCTGACGGTGGGAACTCACCCCTCCACTTT.

This clonotype showed up many times. The rearrangement links TRBV7-9 to TRBJ2-3; D gene ambiguous. The CDR3 loop spans 15 amino acids. From germline, CDR1 is SEHNR and CDR2 FQNEAQ (reference sequence). V lost 3 bases and J 0 bases, leaving 10 bases between the germline ends. CDR3 sequence (DNA): TGTGCCAGCAGCTTCGATAACTCTAGCACAGATACGCAGTATTTT. Amino acids: CASSFDNSSTDTQYF.

This clonotype showed up just a few times. This chain uses TRBV7-6 with TRBJ2-3, with 10 bases that match TRBD2. Looked up from germline, CDR1 is SGHVS and CDR2 is FNYEAQ. With V trimmed by 3 bases and J by 2 bases, 5 bases remained unmatched. The CDR3 is made up of 16 amino acids. The CDR3 loop is CASSLVAGGITDTQYF. As DNA, the CDR3 is TGTGCCAGCAGCTTGGTAGCGGGGGGAATCACAGATACGCAGTATTTT.

This clonotype was seen only once. The rearrangement links TRBV6-1 to TRBJ2-2; 8 nucleotides match TRBD1. CDR1 and CDR2 from the germline V gene are MNHNS and SASEGT. This CDR3 contains 15 residues. With 4 bases clipped from V and 6 bases from J, the junction kept 7 bases outside the gene matches. The CDR3 reads CASSAGTGTPGELFF. DNA of the CDR3: TGTGCCAGCAGTGCCGGGACAGGAACACCCGGGGAGCTGTTTTTT.

This clonotype has more than one count but fewer than ten. The chain has TRBV20-1 and TRBJ1-2; D gene unclear. The CDR3 spans 11 residues. Germline CDR1 and CDR2: DFQATT and SNEGSKA (reference sequence). The V gene lost 3 bases and the J gene lost 3 bases, with 5 bases spanning the gap. CDR3 sequence: CSASVYYGYTF. CDR3 nucleotide sequence: TGCAGTGCTAGTGTGTACTATGGCTACACCTTC.

This clonotype turned up a few times. In DNA form, the CDR3 reads TGTGCCTGGAGTGTAAGACGTGGGGCGGAGCAGTACTTC. Translation: CAWSVRRGAEQYF. This sequence joins TRBV30 and TRBJ2-5, with D perhaps TRBD1 (5 bases). The CDR3 sequence is 13 residues long. Trimming removed 0 bases from V and 11 bases from J, with 16 bases in between. Germline V gene data show CDR1 as GTSNPN and CDR2 as SVGIG (reference sequence).

A few counts support this clonotype. This rearrangement joins TRBV25-1 to TRBJ2-7; 8 nucleotides agree with TRBD1. Germline values: CDR1 MGHDK, CDR2 SYGVNS. There are 14 residues in the CDR3. J lost 4 bases, V lost 3 bases, and 5 bases had no gene match. CDR3: CASSESGGRYEQYF. CDR3 sequence (DNA): TGTGCCAGCAGTGAGTCAGGGGGCAGGTACGAGCAGTACTTC.

The V gene is TRBV5-6, the J gene TRBJ2-1, with 15 bases matching TRBD2. Germline assignment: CDR1 SGHDT and CDR2 YYEEEE. V gave up 5 bases and J gave up 9 bases; unmatched junction bases: 18. The CDR3 consists of 19 residues. The CDR3 DNA reads as TGTGCCAGCAGTTCTTCCGGGACGGTGGGACTAGCGGGAGGAAGTGAGCAGTTCTTC. Translation: CASSSSGTVGLAGGSEQFF.

The sample holds a few counts of this clonotype. J is TRBJ1-1 and V is TRBV29-1, with no clear D. From germline, CDR1 is SQVTM and CDR2 ANQGSEA. The V end was cut by 7 bases, the J end by 7 bases, with 10 bases between. The CDR3 runs to 10 residues. This chain's CDR3 is CSGVLNEAFF. The CDR3 nucleotides are TGCAGCGGAGTCTTAAATGAAGCTTTCTTT.

This clonotype was counted only a few times. The chain combines TRBV20-1 with TRBJ2-1; possibly TRBD2 for D (5 bases). V was clipped by 6 bases and J by 1 base, with 19 bases between them. The CDR3 runs to 16 residues. CDR1 and CDR2 from the germline V gene are DFQATT and SNEGSKA (reference sequence). CDR3 bases: TGCAGTGCCTTCCTCCCTGTTTGGGAGTCCTACAATGAGCAGTTCTTC. Protein sequence: CSAFLPVWESYNEQFF.

With regard to this clonotype: Sequence at one end of the junction differs from germline and may be a read error. The chain combines TRBV29-1 with TRBJ2-1; TRBD2 is a possible D gene (5 bases). Germline-derived CDR1 and CDR2 are SQVTM and ANQGSEA. This CDR3 has 11 amino acids. CDR3: CSVDGHNEQLF. The CDR3 DNA follows: TGTAGCGTTGATGGCCACAATGAGCAGTTATTC.

In DNA form, the CDR3 reads TGTGCCATCAGCCCCTTTGGGCTTCTCACCGGGGAGCTGTTTTTT. It encodes CAISPFGLLTGELFF. The rearrangement uses TRBV10-3 and TRBJ2-2; no clear D gene. With 6 bases removed from V and 4 bases from J, the gap between germline ends came to 15 bases. Germline V lookup: CDR1 ENHRY, CDR2 SYGVKD. The CDR3 extends over 15 amino acids.

This chain uses TRBV3-1 with TRBJ2-5; no clear D. Germline loops: CDR1 LGHDT, CDR2 YNNKEL (reference sequence). V lost 0 bases to trimming and J lost 6 bases, with 5 bases between them. The CDR3 covers 12 residues. The CDR3 sequence: CASSQDKQTQYF. Written as DNA, the CDR3 is TGTGCCAGCAGCCAAGATAAGCAGACCCAGTACTTC.

This clonotype was picked up many times. The chain recombines TRBV12-3 or TRBV12-4 with TRBJ1-2; D is undetermined. Trimming left V 5 bases short and J 8 bases short, with 15 bases between. This CDR3 has 13 amino acids. Written as DNA, the CDR3 is TGTGCCAGCAGTCCTCGAGGGAGGAGAGGCTACACCTTC. It yields the protein CASSPRGRRGYTF.

This clonotype was seen many times. The V gene is TRBV9, the J gene TRBJ1-2; TRBD1 agrees at 7 bases. Germline lookup yields CDR1 SGDLS and CDR2 YYNGEE. After removal of 0 bases from V and 3 bases from J, the junction contained 2 bases not matched to a gene. This CDR3 is built from 14 residues. The CDR3: CASSVGGGDYGYTF. DNA for the CDR3: TGTGCCAGCAGCGTAGGAGGGGGCGACTATGGCTACACCTTC.

This clonotype was seen a handful of times. The rearrangement links TRBV7-6 to TRBJ2-1; D may be TRBD1 (5 bases). The germline V and J ends were trimmed by 6 bases and 5 bases, with 20 bases remaining between them. The CDR3 covers 16 residues. From germline, CDR1 is SGHVS and CDR2 FNYEAQ. The DNA of the CDR3 is TGTGCCAGCAGAAAATTAGGGGTAGCCTCAGACAATGAGCAGTTCTTC. Translating it yields CASRKLGVASDNEQFF. Using reference TRBV7-6 and TRBJ2-1 for the parts outside the CDR3, the full variable domain is GAGVSQSPRYKVTKRGQDVALRCDPISGHVSLYWYRQALGQGPEFLTYFNYEAQQDKSGLPNDRFSAERPEGSISTLTIQRTEQRDSAMYRCASRKLGVASDNEQFFGPGTRLTVL.

The chain employs TRBV20-1 and TRBJ2-5, with 8 bases identical to TRBD1. Germline trimming cut 0 bases from V and 4 bases from J; bases unmatched to any gene: 13. CDR1 is DFQATT, CDR2 SNEGSKA, per germline (reference sequence). The CDR3 loop spans 17 amino acids. CDR3 sequence reads: CSARDLARTGKAETQYF. CDR3 nucleotide sequence: TGCAGTGCTAGAGATCTAGCTCGGACAGGGAAGGCAGAGACCCAGTACTTC.

This clonotype was counted between two and nine times. This chain links TRBV28 with TRBJ1-2, with D uncertain. Germline loops: CDR1 MDHEN, CDR2 SYDVKM. V lost 6 bases and J 4 bases, leaving 12 bases between the germline ends. The CDR3 has 13 residues. CDR3: CASRITPAYGYTF. The CDR3 nucleotides read TGTGCCAGCAGAATAACCCCGGCCTATGGCTACACCTTC.

In the case of this clonotype: At one of its ends the junction is not consistent with the germline gene, which may arise from a read error. The chain carries TRBV20-1 and TRBJ1-2; TRBD1 matches 9 bases. Per the germline V gene, CDR1 is DFQATT and CDR2 is SNEGSKA (reference sequence). The CDR3 runs 12 residues. CDR3 DNA sequence: TGCAGTGGATCGGGACAGGGCTATGACTACACCTTC. Protein product: CSGSGQGYDYTF.

This clonotype came up many times. The V call is TRBV20-1, the J call TRBJ2-7; the match to TRBD2 covers 13 bases. CDR1 is DFQATT, CDR2 SNEGSKA, per germline (reference sequence). The CDR3 length is 14 residues. V shed 3 bases, J shed 4 bases, and the junction held 3 bases outside the gene matches. The chain's CDR3 is CSARETSGGYEQYF. The CDR3 bases are TGCAGTGCTAGGGAGACTAGCGGGGGGTACGAGCAGTACTTC.